This is a list of T cell receptor beta chains from one sample in a study of T cells in Graves' hyperthyroidism and ophthalmopathy. One entry per CDR3 protein, called by TCRdb with MiXCR from the multiplex PCR reads. This sample has hundreds of thousands of distinct CDR3 sequences, with roughly 45% found just once. Sequenced sample: peripheral blood or thyroid tissue (not recorded which). The source is an adult man with Graves' disease, either hyperthyroidism or ophthalmopathy (not recorded which). Both conserved end residues are part of each CDR3. D genes are given only for firm matches. The listing skips clone size in some rows; elsewhere it reads once, few, many or a size class.

TRBV20-1,NA,NA,TRBJ2-2,CSAIRDLHTGELFF,TGCAGTGCTATTCGGGACTTACACACCGGGGAGCTGTTTTTT
TRBV7-9,NA,many,TRBJ1-5,CASSPNGGIQPQHF,TGTGCCAGCAGCCCCAACGGGGGTATCCAGCCCCAGCATTTT
TRBV20-1,TRBD1,few,TRBJ1-3,CSAYRGLSGNTIYF,TGCAGTGCTTACAGGGGGCTTTCTGGAAACACCATATATTTT
TRBV29-1,NA,many,TRBJ2-7,CSGGSSYEQYF,TGCAGCGGGGGGAGTTCCTACGAGCAGTACTTC
TRBV7-2,TRBD2,NA,TRBJ2-1,CASSRGGLF,TGTGCCAGCAGCCGGGGGGGTCTCTTC
TRBV20-1,TRBD1,few,TRBJ1-5,CSASDRDDQPQHF,TGCAGTGCTTCCGACAGGGATGACCAGCCCCAGCATTTT
TRBV20-1,TRBD1,NA,TRBJ2-5,CSAARQGRQETQYF,TGCAGTGCTGCGCGACAGGGCCGCCAAGAGACCCAGTACTTC
TRBV6-5,TRBD1,few,TRBJ1-5,CASKGWAGTVPQHF,TGTGCCAGCAAAGGCTGGGCTGGGACAGTCCCCCAGCATTTT
TRBV19,NA,NA,TRBJ2-5,CASKRLDAETQYF,TGTGCCAGTAAGCGGTTGGATGCAGAGACCCAGTACTTC
TRBV29-1,NA,many,TRBJ1-2,CSVDDYGYTF,TGCAGCGTTGACGACTATGGCTACACCTTC
TRBV20-1,NA,few,TRBJ1-1,CSAREGVMAEAFF,TGCAGTGCTAGAGAAGGGGTGATGGCTGAAGCTTTCTTT
TRBV12-3/TRBV12-4,TRBD1,few,TRBJ1-2,CASRTGGASGYTF,TGTGCCAGCAGGACAGGGGGCGCGAGTGGCTACACCTTC
TRBV29-1,TRBD1,many,TRBJ1-1,CSVGQGARNTEAFF,TGCAGCGTTGGACAGGGTGCGCGGAACACTGAAGCTTTCTTT
TRBV20-1,TRBD2,many,TRBJ2-5,CSATGYGGQETQYF,TGCAGTGCAACGGGATACGGGGGGCAAGAGACCCAGTACTTC
TRBV20-1,NA,NA,TRBJ2-7,CSALLSGDEQYF,TGCAGTGCCCTTCTTAGCGGCGACGAGCAGTACTTC
TRBV7-9,TRBD1,many,TRBJ1-4,CASSLASGGDEKLFF,TGTGCCAGCAGCTTGGCTTCAGGGGGCGATGAAAAACTGTTTTTT
TRBV6-4,NA,few,TRBJ2-2,CASSDSPYTGELFF,TGTGCCAGCAGTGACAGTCCCTACACCGGGGAGCTGTTTTTT
TRBV29-1,NA,many,TRBJ2-5,CSAASETQYF,TGCAGCGCCGCGTCCGAGACCCAGTACTTC
TRBV19,NA,many,TRBJ1-5,CASATSGAVGNQPQHF,TGTGCCAGTGCGACGTCGGGGGCCGTCGGCAATCAGCCCCAGCATTTT
TRBV29-1,TRBD1,many,TRBJ1-4,CSATGQGAFNEKLFF,TGCAGCGCTACAGGACAGGGGGCGTTTAATGAAAAACTGTTTTTT
TRBV7-9,TRBD1,NA,TRBJ1-1,CASSLLTGQPNTEAFF,TGTGCCAGCAGCCTCCTCACGGGACAGCCTAACACTGAAGCTTTCTTT
TRBV29-1,NA,many,TRBJ2-7,CSVRDTAYEQYF,TGCAGCGTCCGGGACACCGCCTACGAGCAGTACTTC
TRBV7-8,TRBD2,NA,TRBJ2-5,CASTSTTSGRGMETQYF,TGTGCCAGCACCTCAACTACTAGCGGGCGGGGGATGGAGACCCAGTACTTC
TRBV2,TRBD1,NA,TRBJ1-2,CASSGVRDSNGYTF,TGTGCCAGCAGTGGAGTGCGGGACAGCAATGGCTACACCTTC
TRBV7-3,NA,NA,TRBJ1-1,CASSLHPPGGTEAFF,TGTGCCAGCAGCTTACACCCCCCCGGGGGCACTGAAGCTTTCTTT
TRBV29-1,TRBD1,once,TRBJ1-1,CSVAEGTANTEAFF,TGCAGCGTGGCGGAGGGGACAGCTAACACTGAAGCTTTCTTT
TRBV20-1,TRBD2,NA,TRBJ2-5,CSATLAGGIETQYF,TGCAGTGCTACCCTAGCGGGAGGGATAGAGACCCAGTACTTC
TRBV7-8,NA,NA,TRBJ2-5,CASSLGPVRIEETQYF,TGTGCCAGCAGCTTAGGACCTGTAAGGATCGAGGAGACCCAGTACTTC
TRBV15,NA,many,TRBJ1-2,CATSRPLGGYTF,TGTGCCACCAGCAGACCACTTGGTGGCTACACCTTC
TRBV20-1,NA,many,TRBJ1-5,CSARHRQEINQPQHF,TGCAGTGCTAGGCATCGGCAGGAAATCAATCAGCCCCAGCATTTT
TRBV6-5,NA,NA,TRBJ1-3,CASSYAGAGAGNTIYF,TGTGCCAGCAGTTACGCCGGGGCAGGGGCCGGAAACACCATATATTTT
TRBV15,TRBD1,NA,TRBJ1-5,CATSRDRPTGDRAIAQHF,TGTGCCACCAGCAGAGATCGGCCCACGGGGGACAGGGCTATAGCCCAGCATTTT
TRBV7-2,NA,once,TRBJ1-6,CASRGVEAVNSPLHF,TGTGCCAGCAGGGGGGTAGAGGCAGTTAATTCACCACTCCACTTT
TRBV29-1,TRBD1,NA,TRBJ2-7,CSAGGQGARDEQYF,TGCAGCGCAGGAGGTCAGGGGGCTCGCGACGAGCAGTACTTC
TRBV7-9,NA,few,TRBJ2-5,CASSMTQGRETQYF,TGTGCCAGCAGTATGACTCAGGGGCGGGAGACCCAGTACTTC
TRBV4-2,TRBD2,few,TRBJ2-7,CASSQVSGEDEQYF,TGTGCCAGCAGCCAAGTTAGCGGGGAGGACGAGCAGTACTTC
TRBV20-1,NA,NA,TRBJ1-2,CSASSEAGDAGYTF,TGCAGTGCTTCGTCCGAGGCAGGGGATGCTGGCTACACCTTC
TRBV12-3/TRBV12-4,NA,NA,TRBJ1-2,CASSYFGSGENYGYTF,TGTGCCAGCAGTTACTTTGGGAGTGGTGAGAACTATGGCTACACCTTC
TRBV24-1,NA,NA,TRBJ2-7,CATSVRGVNEQYF,TGTGCCACCAGCGTAAGGGGGGTGAATGAGCAGTACTTC
TRBV18,NA,few,TRBJ1-1,CASSTAIMNTEAFF,TGTGCCAGCTCGACAGCGATTATGAACACTGAAGCTTTCTTT
TRBV29-1,NA,NA,TRBJ2-7,CSVGERALPFYEQYF,TGCAGCGTGGGGGAAAGGGCACTTCCATTCTACGAGCAGTACTTC
TRBV29-1,NA,NA,TRBJ1-1,CSANDVVTEAFF,TGCAGCGCCAACGACGTGGTCACTGAAGCTTTCTTT
TRBV7-9,NA,many,TRBJ1-2,CASSPSGYTF,TGTGCCAGCAGCCCTAGTGGCTACACCTTC
TRBV5-5,NA,few,TRBJ1-2,CASSKPDRAFNYGYTF,TGTGCCAGCAGCAAACCGGACCGCGCATTTAACTATGGCTACACCTTC
TRBV7-2,NA,NA,TRBJ1-2,CASSKGGVRNYGYTF,TGTGCCAGCAGCAAAGGGGGAGTCCGTAACTATGGCTACACCTTC
TRBV9,NA,NA,TRBJ1-6,CASSPRDRSSYNSPLHF,TGTGCCAGCAGCCCTCGGGACCGCAGCTCCTATAATTCACCCCTCCACTTT
TRBV29-1,NA,NA,TRBJ1-2,CSVDGGDSNYGYTF,TGCAGCGTTGATGGTGGGGACTCTAACTATGGCTACACCTTC
TRBV25-1,NA,NA,TRBJ1-2,CASSARQYPDNEITF,TGTGCCAGCAGTGCTAGGCAATATCCGGACAATGAAATCACCTTC
TRBV7-2,NA,NA,TRBJ1-1,CASSFIPQDTEAFF,TGTGCCAGCAGCTTCATTCCCCAGGACACTGAGGCTTTCTTT
TRBV24-1,NA,NA,TRBJ2-6,CATVDRCSGANVLTF,TGTGCCACTGTTGACAGGTGCTCTGGGGCCAACGTCCTGACTTTC
TRBV10-3,NA,NA,TRBJ2-7,CAISEVAGLTYEQYF,TGTGCCATCAGTGAAGTCGCGGGTCTGACCTACGAGCAGTACTTC
TRBV10-2,NA,NA,TRBJ1-1,CASSEHGTEAFF,TGCGCCAGCAGTGAGCACGGGACTGAAGCTTTCTTT
TRBV7-2,NA,many,TRBJ2-5,CASSLTLGETQYF,TGTGCCAGCAGCTTAACCCTGGGGGAGACCCAGTACTTC
TRBV10-3,NA,NA,TRBJ1-3,CAISEGQSGNTIYF,TGTGCCATCAGTGAGGGGCAGTCTGGAAACACCATATATTTT